Listed here are 16 T cell receptor beta chains from one sample, sequenced in a study of neurological immune-mediated disorders. Using its own MiXCR run on the 5' RACE reads, TCRdb lists one record per CDR3 protein. The sample holds some 120,000 distinct CDR3 sequences, around 3% seen once. Sequencing input: PBMCs. The receptor set was obtained from a woman aged 30 to 39 with multiple sclerosis.

This clonotype was counted many times. The chain links TRBV7-9 to TRBJ1-5, with D perhaps TRBD1 (6 bases). Germline loops: CDR1 SEHNR, CDR2 FQNEAQ (reference sequence). Trimming pared 5 bases from V and 7 bases from J, leaving 15 bases between. CDR3 length equals 14 residues. CDR3 loop: CASSPPGVVQPQHF. The CDR3, as DNA: TGTGCCAGCAGCCCTCCAGGGGTGGTACAGCCCCAGCATTTT.

The chain combines TRBV20-1 with TRBJ1-3; possibly TRBD1 for D (5 bases). V dropped 3 bases and J dropped 1 base, with 16 bases sitting between them. The CDR3 extends over 16 amino acids. From germline, CDR1 is DFQATT and CDR2 SNEGSKA (reference sequence). CDR3 protein: CSASPRAGPSGNTIYF. The CDR3 DNA reads as TGCAGTGCTAGCCCGAGGGCAGGGCCTTCTGGAAACACCATATATTTT.

This clonotype has at least ten counts. Relative to the germline gene, one junction end is altered; a read error may explain this. V gene TRBV5-1 combines with J gene TRBJ1-6; no firm D call. The germline CDR1 and CDR2 sequences are SGHRS and YFSETQ. The CDR3 contains 12 residues. The CDR3 is CASSLGNSTLNF. Written as DNA, the CDR3 is TGCGCCAGCAGCTTGGGGAATTCAACCCTCAACTTT.

This clonotype has at least ten counts. The rearrangement links TRBV9 to TRBJ1-5; no clear D. V lost 0 bases to trimming and J lost 6 bases, with 13 bases between them. This CDR3 has 15 residues. Looked up from germline, CDR1 is SGDLS and CDR2 is YYNGEE. The chain's CDR3 is CASSVDGSKGQPQHF. The DNA of the CDR3 is TGTGCCAGCAGCGTAGATGGTAGCAAGGGTCAGCCCCAGCATTTT.

Many counts were recorded for this clonotype. The V and J genes are TRBV28 and TRBJ2-5; 11 bases agree with TRBD2. With 2 bases clipped from V and 5 bases from J, the junction kept 4 bases outside the gene matches. Germline V CDR1 and CDR2: MDHEN, SYDVKM. The CDR3 runs 15 residues. The CDR3: CASSLLAGGRETQYF. CDR3 sequence (DNA): TGTGCCAGCAGTTTACTAGCGGGGGGTCGTGAGACCCAGTACTTC.

This clonotype has a count of ten or more. The CDR3 DNA reads as TGTGCCAGCAGCTCTCCTTATGGGCTCCCGGGAGGTAGCTCCTACGAGCAGTACTTC. Protein: CASSSPYGLPGGSSYEQYF. The J gene is TRBJ2-7, the V gene TRBV11-2; 7 bases fit TRBD2. This CDR3 contains 19 residues. CDR1 and CDR2 from the germline V gene are SGHAT and FQNNGV. V lost 4 bases and J lost 0; bases outside the gene matches: 18.

This clonotype occurred many times. The chain recombines TRBV20-1 with TRBJ1-2; D remains unclear. Per the germline V gene, CDR1 is DFQATT and CDR2 is SNEGSKA (reference sequence). The length of the CDR3 is 15 residues. With 3 bases removed from V and 3 bases from J, the gap between germline ends came to 17 bases. The CDR3 loop reads CSASEGGLGDYGYTF. The CDR3 DNA sequence: TGCAGTGCTAGTGAGGGTGGCCTCGGGGACTATGGCTACACCTTC.

This clonotype was picked up many times. The V gene is TRBV12-3 or TRBV12-4, the J gene TRBJ2-1; 9 bases are a match to TRBD1. This CDR3 has 15 amino acids. Germline trimming cut 3 bases from V and 8 bases from J; bases unmatched to any gene: 8. DNA of the CDR3: TGTGCCAGCAGTTTCCCAGGGACAGGGATGGATGAGCAGTTCTTC. Protein product: CASSFPGTGMDEQFF.

Ten or more counts support this clonotype. The chain couples TRBV20-1 to TRBJ2-1, with no clear D. The V end lost 6 bases, the J end lost 8 bases, and 11 bases lay between the germline ends. Germline CDR1 DFQATT, CDR2 SNEGSKA (reference sequence). The CDR3 is 11 residues long. Here the CDR3 reads CSAARADEQFF. CDR3 bases: TGCAGTGCCGCACGGGCAGATGAGCAGTTCTTC.

There are many counts of this clonotype. This rearrangement joins TRBV5-1 to TRBJ2-7, with D unclear. Trimming removed 0 bases from V and 0 bases from J, with 4 bases in between. The germline V gene has CDR1 SGHRS and CDR2 YFSETQ. The CDR3 contains 13 residues. DNA of the CDR3: TGCGCCAGCAGCTTGGTCAGCTCCTACGAGCAGTACTTC. It encodes CASSLVSSYEQYF.

Ten or more counts support this clonotype. The chain has TRBV4-1 and TRBJ2-7; 10 nucleotides line up with TRBD1. The CDR3 consists of 16 residues. Germline V gene sequence: CDR1 MGHRA, CDR2 YSYEKL. V dropped 4 bases and J dropped 2; count of bases not matched to a gene: 8. The CDR3 region has the DNA TGCGCCAGCAGCCCGCGGTGGACAGGGGGGACCTACGAGCAGTACTTC. As protein: CASSPRWTGGTYEQYF.

This clonotype was seen ten or more times. The V and J genes are TRBV2 and TRBJ1-2, with 8 bases matching TRBD1. The ends lost 6 bases at V and 4 bases at J; junction bases unmatched: 10. This CDR3 has 15 residues. In germline, CDR1 is SNHLY, CDR2 FYNNEI. CDR3 amino acids: CASSADRALIYGYTF. For the CDR3, the DNA is TGTGCCAGCAGCGCGGACAGGGCACTCATCTATGGCTACACCTTC. Combining the CDR3 with reference TRBV2 and TRBJ1-2 gives the whole variable domain EPEVTQTPSHQVTQMGQEVILRCVPISNHLYFYWYRQILGQKVEFLVSFYNNEISEKSEIFDDQFSVERPDGSNFTLKIRSTKLEDSAMYFCASSADRALIYGYTFGSGTRLTVV.

This clonotype was seen ten or more times. CDR3 nucleotide sequence: TGTGCCAGCAGAGGTACAGGGGAAGGAGTCTCCACTCCCTATGGCTACACCTTC. Its translation: CASRGTGEGVSTPYGYTF. This chain connects TRBV12-3 or TRBV12-4 to TRBJ1-2, with 7 bases aligning to TRBD1. V lost 6 bases and J lost 4; bases outside the gene matches: 20. The CDR3 is made up of 18 amino acids.

This clonotype was detected ten times or more. The rearrangement joins TRBV5-1 to TRBJ2-1, with 10 bases that match TRBD1. Trimming cost V 0 bases and J 4 bases; bases outside gene matches: 7. Germline CDR1 is SGHRS and CDR2 is YFSETQ. The CDR3 is 17 amino acids. The CDR3 reads CASSLGDRGLGYNEQFF. CDR3 nucleotides: TGCGCCAGCAGCTTGGGGGACAGGGGATTAGGGTACAATGAGCAGTTCTTC.

This clonotype came up many times. The chain employs TRBV7-6 and TRBJ1-2; no firm D call. The V and J ends lost 3 bases and 4 bases respectively, with 9 bases between them. CDR1 and CDR2 from the germline V gene are SGHVS and FNYEAQ. The CDR3 runs to 13 residues. The CDR3 DNA reads TGTGCCAGCAGCTTCGGGGATTCCTATGGCTACACCTTC. Translation gives CASSFGDSYGYTF.

The J gene is TRBJ2-3, the V gene TRBV9, with D hard to call. CDR3 size: 12 residues. The germline CDR1 and CDR2 sequences are SGDLS and YYNGEE. Trimming took off 2 bases at V and 5 bases at J, with 6 bases between the two ends. Here the CDR3 reads CASSVSIDTQYF. The CDR3 DNA follows: TGTGCCAGCAGCGTTTCCATAGATACGCAGTATTTT.